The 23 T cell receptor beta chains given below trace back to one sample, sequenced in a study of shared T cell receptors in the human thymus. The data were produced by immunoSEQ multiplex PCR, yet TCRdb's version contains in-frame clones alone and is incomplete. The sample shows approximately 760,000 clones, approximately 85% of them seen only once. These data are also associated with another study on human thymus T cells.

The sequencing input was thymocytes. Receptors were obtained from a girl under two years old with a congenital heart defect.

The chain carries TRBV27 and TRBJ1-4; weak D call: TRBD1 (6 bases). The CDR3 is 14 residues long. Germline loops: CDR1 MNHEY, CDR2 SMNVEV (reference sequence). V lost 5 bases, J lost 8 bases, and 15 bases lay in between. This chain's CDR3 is CASSPFWGREKLFF. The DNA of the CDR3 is TGTGCCAGCAGTCCCTTTTGGGGGCGGGAAAAACTGTTTTTT.

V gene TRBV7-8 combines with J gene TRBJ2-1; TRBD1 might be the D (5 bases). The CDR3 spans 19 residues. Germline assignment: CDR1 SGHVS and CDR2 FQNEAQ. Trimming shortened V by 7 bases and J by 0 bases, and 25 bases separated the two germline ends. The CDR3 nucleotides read TGTGCCAGCACCCGGACATGTGCGAACTCACATAGCTCCTACAATGAGCAGTTCTTC. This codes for CASTRTCANSHSSYNEQFF.

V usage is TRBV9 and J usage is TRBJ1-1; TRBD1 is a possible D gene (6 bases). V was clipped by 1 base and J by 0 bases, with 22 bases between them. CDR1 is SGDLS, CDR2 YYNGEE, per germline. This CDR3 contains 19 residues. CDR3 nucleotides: TGTGCCAGCAGCGTATCCGGGGGCGGGGGTACGCCTTTGAACACTGAAGCTTTCTTT. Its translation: CASSVSGGGGTPLNTEAFF.

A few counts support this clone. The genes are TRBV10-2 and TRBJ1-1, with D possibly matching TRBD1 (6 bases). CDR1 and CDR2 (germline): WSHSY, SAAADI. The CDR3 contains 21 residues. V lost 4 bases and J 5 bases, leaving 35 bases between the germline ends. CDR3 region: CASSVPHRVRSPGWFGTEAFF. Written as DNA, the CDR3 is TGCGCCAGCAGTGTTCCCCACAGGGTACGGTCCCCGGGGTGGTTTGGGACTGAAGCTTTCTTT.

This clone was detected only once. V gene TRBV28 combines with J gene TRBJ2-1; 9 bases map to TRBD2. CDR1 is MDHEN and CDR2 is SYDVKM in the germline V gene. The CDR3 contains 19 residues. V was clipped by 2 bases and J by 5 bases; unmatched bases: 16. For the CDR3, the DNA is TGTGCCAGCAGTTTAGGCGTTGGGGTGGCGGGGGGGCCCAACAATGAGCAGTTCTTC. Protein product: CASSLGVGVAGGPNNEQFF.

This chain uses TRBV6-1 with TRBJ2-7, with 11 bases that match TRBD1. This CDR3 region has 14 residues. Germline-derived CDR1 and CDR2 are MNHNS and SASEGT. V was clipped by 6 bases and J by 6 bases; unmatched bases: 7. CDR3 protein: CASRGDRGFCEQYF. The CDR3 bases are TGTGCCAGCAGGGGGGACAGGGGGTTTTGCGAGCAGTACTTC.

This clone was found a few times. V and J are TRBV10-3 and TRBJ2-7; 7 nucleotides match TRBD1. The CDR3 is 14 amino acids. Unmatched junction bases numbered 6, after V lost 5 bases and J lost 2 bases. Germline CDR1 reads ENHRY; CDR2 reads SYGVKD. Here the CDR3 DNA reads TGTGCCATCAGTTTTCAGGACAGGACCTACGAGCAGTACTTC. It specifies CAISFQDRTYEQYF.

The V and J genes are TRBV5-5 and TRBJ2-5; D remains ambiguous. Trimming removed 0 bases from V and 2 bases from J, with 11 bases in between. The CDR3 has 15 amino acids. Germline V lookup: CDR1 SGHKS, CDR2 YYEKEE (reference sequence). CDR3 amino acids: CASSLATPRQETQYF. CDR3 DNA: TGTGCCAGCAGCTTGGCGACCCCCAGGCAAGAGACCCAGTACTTC. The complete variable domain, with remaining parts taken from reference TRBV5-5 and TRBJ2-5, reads DAGVTQSPTHLIKTRGQQVTLRCSPISGHKSVSWYQQVLGQGPQFIFQYYEKEERGRGNFPDRFSARQFPNYSSELNVNALLLGDSALYLCASSLATPRQETQYFGPGTRLLVL.

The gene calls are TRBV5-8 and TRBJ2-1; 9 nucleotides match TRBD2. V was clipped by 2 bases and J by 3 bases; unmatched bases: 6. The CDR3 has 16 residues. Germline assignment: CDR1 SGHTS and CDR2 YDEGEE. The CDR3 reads CASSLGAGGHYNEQFF. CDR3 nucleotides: TGTGCCAGCAGCTTAGGGGCGGGGGGGCACTACAATGAGCAGTTCTTC.

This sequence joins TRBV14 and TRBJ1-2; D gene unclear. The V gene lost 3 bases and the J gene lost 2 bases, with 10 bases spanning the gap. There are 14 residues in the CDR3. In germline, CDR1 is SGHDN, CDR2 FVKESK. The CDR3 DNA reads TGTGCCAGCAGCCATCGCCCGGTCAACTATGGCTACACCTTC. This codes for CASSHRPVNYGYTF.

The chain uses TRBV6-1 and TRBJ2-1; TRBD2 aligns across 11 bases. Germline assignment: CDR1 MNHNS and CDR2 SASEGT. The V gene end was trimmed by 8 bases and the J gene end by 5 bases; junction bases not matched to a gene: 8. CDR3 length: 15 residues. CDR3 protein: CASQLAGAQNNEQFF. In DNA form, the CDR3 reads TGTGCCAGCCAACTAGCGGGGGCGCAGAACAATGAGCAGTTCTTC.

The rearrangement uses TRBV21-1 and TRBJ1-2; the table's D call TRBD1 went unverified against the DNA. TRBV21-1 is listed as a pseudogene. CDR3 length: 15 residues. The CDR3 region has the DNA TGTGCCAGCAGCAATTTGACAGGCCGCGACTATGGCTACACCTTC. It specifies CASSNLTGRDYGYTF.

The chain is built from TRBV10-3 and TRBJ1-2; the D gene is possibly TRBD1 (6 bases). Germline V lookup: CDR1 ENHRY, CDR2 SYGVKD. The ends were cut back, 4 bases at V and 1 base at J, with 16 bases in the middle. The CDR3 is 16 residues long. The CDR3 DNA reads TGTGCCATCAGTGGCGTGTTAGGGGGTCTTAACTATGGCTACACCTTC. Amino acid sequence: CAISGVLGGLNYGYTF.

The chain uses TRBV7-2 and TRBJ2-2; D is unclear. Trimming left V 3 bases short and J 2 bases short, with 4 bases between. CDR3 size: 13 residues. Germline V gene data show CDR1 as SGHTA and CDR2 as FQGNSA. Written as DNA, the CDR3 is TGTGCCAGCAGCTTTCCTAACACCGGGGAGCTGTTTTTT. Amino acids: CASSFPNTGELFF.

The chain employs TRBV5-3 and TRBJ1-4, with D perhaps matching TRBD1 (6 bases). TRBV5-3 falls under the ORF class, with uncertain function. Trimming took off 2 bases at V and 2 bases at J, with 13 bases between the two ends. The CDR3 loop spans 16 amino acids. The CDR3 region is CARSLGDNRTNEKLFF. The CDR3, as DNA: TGTGCCAGAAGCTTAGGGGACAATAGGACTAATGAAAAACTGTTTTTT.

CDR3: CASSFSRAGGNQPQHF. Here the CDR3 DNA reads TGTGCCAGCAGTTTTTCTAGAGCAGGGGGCAATCAGCCCCAGCATTTT. The chain combines TRBV28 with TRBJ1-5, with D perhaps matching TRBD1 (6 bases). The V end lost 3 bases, the J end lost 2 bases, and 14 bases lay between the germline ends. Germline CDR1 and CDR2: MDHEN and SYDVKM. The CDR3 contains 16 residues. The full variable domain, rest sourced from reference TRBV28 and TRBJ1-5, is DVKVTQSSRYLVKRTGEKVFLECVQDMDHENMFWYRQDPGLGLRLIYFSYDVKMKEKGDIPEGYSVSREKKERFSLILESASTNQTSMYLCASSFSRAGGNQPQHFGDGTRLSIL.

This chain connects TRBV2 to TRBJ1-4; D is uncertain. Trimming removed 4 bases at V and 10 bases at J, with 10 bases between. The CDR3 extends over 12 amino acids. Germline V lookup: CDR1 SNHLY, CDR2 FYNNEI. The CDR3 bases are TGTGCCAGCAGTGTATTAGGAGGAAAACTGTTTTTT. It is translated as CASSVLGGKLFF.

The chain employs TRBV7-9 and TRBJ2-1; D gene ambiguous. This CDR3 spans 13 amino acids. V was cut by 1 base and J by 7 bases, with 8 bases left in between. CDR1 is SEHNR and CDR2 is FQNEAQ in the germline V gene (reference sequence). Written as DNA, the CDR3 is TGTGCCAGCAGCTTAGTTCGGTCGAATGAGCAGTTCTTC. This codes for CASSLVRSNEQFF.

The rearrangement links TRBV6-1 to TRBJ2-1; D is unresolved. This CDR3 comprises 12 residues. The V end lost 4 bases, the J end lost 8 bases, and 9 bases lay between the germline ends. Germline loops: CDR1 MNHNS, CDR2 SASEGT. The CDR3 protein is CASSVEFYEQFF. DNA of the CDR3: TGTGCCAGCAGTGTTGAGTTTTATGAGCAGTTCTTC.

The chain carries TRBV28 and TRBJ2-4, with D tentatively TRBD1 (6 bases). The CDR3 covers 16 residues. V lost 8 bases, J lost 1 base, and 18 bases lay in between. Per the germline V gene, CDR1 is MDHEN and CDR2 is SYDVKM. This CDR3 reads CASEEDRFVAKNIQYF. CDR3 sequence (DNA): TGTGCCAGCGAGGAAGACAGGTTCGTGGCCAAAAACATTCAGTACTTC.

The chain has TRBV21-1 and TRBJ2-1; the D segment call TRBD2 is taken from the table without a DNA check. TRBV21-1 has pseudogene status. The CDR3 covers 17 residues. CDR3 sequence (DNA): TGTGCCAGCAGCCTAAACCCTGCGGGGACCACCTACAATGAGCAGTTCTTC. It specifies CASSLNPAGTTYNEQFF.

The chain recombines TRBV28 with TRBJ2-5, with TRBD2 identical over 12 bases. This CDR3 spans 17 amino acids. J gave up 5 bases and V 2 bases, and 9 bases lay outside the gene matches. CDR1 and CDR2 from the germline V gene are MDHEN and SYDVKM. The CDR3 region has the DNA TGTGCCAGCAGTTTAGCTCCTCCGGGACTAGCGGGTGAGACCCAGTACTTC. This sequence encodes CASSLAPPGLAGETQYF.

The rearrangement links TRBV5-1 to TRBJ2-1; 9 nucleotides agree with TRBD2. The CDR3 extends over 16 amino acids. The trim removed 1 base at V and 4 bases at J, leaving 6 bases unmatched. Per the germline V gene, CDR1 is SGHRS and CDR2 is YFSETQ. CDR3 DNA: TGCGCCAGCAGCTTGTCCGGGCGGGGGGGATACAATGAGCAGTTCTTC. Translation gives CASSLSGRGGYNEQFF.